This TCR beta chain was recorded in a study of blood T cell repertoires in COVID-19. Study details: COVID-19 samples collected from the United States, Italy and Spain covered acute and convalescent phases. PBMCs, B-cell-depleted T cells, or T cells provided the cDNA or gDNA that made up the material.

Libraries were prepared by immunoSEQ multiplex PCR; TCRdb keeps only in-frame clonotypes and omits some of them. There are about 120,000 clones in the sample; more than 75% occur only once, and over 10% lies in the top ten. Seattle-derived patients entered the study during active infection and were followed longitudinally. Per the germline V gene, CDR1 is LGHDT and CDR2 is YNNKEL (reference sequence). Trimming removed 1 base from V and 5 bases from J, with 11 bases in between. There are 14 residues in the CDR3. The source of this sequence is a woman in her 70s with COVID-19, enrolled during active disease. This chain joins TRBV3-1 (or the pseudogene TRBV3-2) and TRBJ1-1; no definite D call. Source material: peripheral blood. CDR3 DNA: TGTGCCAGCAGCCAAGGGGGAGTAGGAACTGAAGCTTTCTTT. Amino acids: CASSQGGVGTEAFF.